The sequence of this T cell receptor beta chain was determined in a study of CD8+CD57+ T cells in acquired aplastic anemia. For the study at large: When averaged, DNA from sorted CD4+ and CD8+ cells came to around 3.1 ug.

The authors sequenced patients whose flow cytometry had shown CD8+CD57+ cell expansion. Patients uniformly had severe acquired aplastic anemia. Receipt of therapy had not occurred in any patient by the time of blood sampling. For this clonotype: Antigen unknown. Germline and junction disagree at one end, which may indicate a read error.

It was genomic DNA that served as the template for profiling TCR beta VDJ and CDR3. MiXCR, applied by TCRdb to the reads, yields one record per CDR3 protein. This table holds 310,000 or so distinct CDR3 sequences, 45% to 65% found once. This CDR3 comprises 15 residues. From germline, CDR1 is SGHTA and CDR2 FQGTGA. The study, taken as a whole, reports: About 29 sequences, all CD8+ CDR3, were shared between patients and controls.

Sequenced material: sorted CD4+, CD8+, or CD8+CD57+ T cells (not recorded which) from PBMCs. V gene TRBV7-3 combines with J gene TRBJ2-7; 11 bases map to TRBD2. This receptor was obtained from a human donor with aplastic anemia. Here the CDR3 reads CASSQGLAELYEQYF. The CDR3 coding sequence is TGCGCCAGCAGCCAGGGACTAGCGGAGCTCTACGAGCAGTACTTC.